A single sample is the source of the 4 T cell receptor beta chains below, sequenced in a study of cytomegalovirus exposure and HLA in healthy donors. PCR primers comprised 60 Vbeta and 13 Jbeta primers. Repertoires were generated with immunoSEQ multiplex PCR, while TCRdb's copy carries only in-frame clones and drops some. The table has over 150,000 clones, about 80% seen once. The sample consisted of PBMCs. These receptors were collected from a man aged 25 to 40 in good health and CMV-seronegative.

This chain uses TRBV9 with TRBJ2-2, with 12 nucleotides matching TRBD2. The V gene's germline CDR1 is SGDLS and CDR2 YYNGEE. Losses at the gene ends were 6 bases for V and 5 bases for J; bases not matched to a gene: 11. The CDR3 runs 17 residues. CDR3 residues: CASTISGTSGQTGELFF. Written as DNA, the CDR3 is TGTGCCAGCACCATCTCCGGGACTAGCGGGCAGACCGGGGAGCTGTTTTTT.

The V gene is TRBV7-2, the J gene TRBJ1-1; no definite D call. This CDR3 has 12 amino acids. In germline, CDR1 is SGHTA, CDR2 FQGNSA. The ends were cut back, 5 bases at V and 1 base at J, with 5 bases in the middle. CDR3 residues: CASSQQNTEAFF. Here the CDR3 DNA reads TGTGCCAGCAGCCAACAGAACACTGAAGCTTTCTTT.

V gene TRBV5-4 combines with J gene TRBJ2-1; D is possibly TRBD1 (6 bases). V lost 2 bases to trimming and J lost 6 bases, with 15 bases between them. Germline V gene lookup returns CDR1 SGHNT and CDR2 YYREEE (reference sequence). The CDR3 has 15 amino acids. CDR3 in amino acids: CASSFGQRSGNEQFF. The CDR3 DNA sequence: TGTGCCAGCAGCTTCGGACAGCGGAGCGGCAATGAGCAGTTCTTC. The entire variable domain, with the rest obtained from reference TRBV5-4 and TRBJ2-1, is as follows: ETGVTQSPTHLIKTRGQQVTLRCSSQSGHNTVSWYQQALGQGPQFIFQYYREEENGRGNFPPRFSGLQFPNYSSELNVNALELDDSALYLCASSFGQRSGNEQFFGPGTRLTVL.

V is TRBV6-5 and J is TRBJ1-2, with D tentatively TRBD1 (6 bases). Trimming left V 6 bases short and J 8 bases short, with 22 bases between. Germline values: CDR1 MNHEY, CDR2 SVGAGI. This CDR3 region has 15 residues. The CDR3 is CASSQHSGEGRGYTF. The DNA for the CDR3 is TGTGCCAGCAGCCAACACTCAGGGGAGGGTAGAGGCTACACCTTC.